This T cell receptor (beta chain) was sequenced during a study of cytomegalovirus exposure and HLA in healthy donors. Whole-study findings and limits: Segments of the TCR beta V type were, in most cases, productive about 87% or about 30% of the time in an earlier analysis. Altogether, 160 or so TCR beta chains were recorded as cytomegalovirus-associated.

The donors, nominally healthy at sampling, likely had unrecorded immune exposures. The CDR3 is 20 residues long. Trimming took 1 base from V and 4 from J, leaving 28 bases between them. CDR1 is LNHNV and CDR2 is YYDKDF in the germline V gene (reference sequence). A remark on this clone: Its antigen remains unidentified.

The PCR ran on 60 Vbeta and 13 Jbeta primers. This table comes from immunoSEQ multiplex PCR, and its TCRdb copy is limited to in-frame clones, with some not included. The repertoire holds over 150,000 clones, with around four fifths as singletons. The sequencing input was PBMCs. V is TRBV15 and J is TRBJ2-5; D possibly corresponds to TRBD1 (5 bases). This receptor was taken from a woman aged 50 to 60 in good health and CMV-seronegative. CDR3 sequence reads: CATSRGVFRMDSRAGETQYF. CDR3 sequence (DNA): TGTGCCACCAGCAGAGGGGTGTTTCGAATGGATTCCAGGGCTGGAGAGACCCAGTACTTC.